The 10 T cell receptor beta chains below were found in one sample sequenced in a study of spatial heterogeneity in lung cancer. TCRdb used MiXCR to reprocess the 5' RACE reads, holding one entry per CDR3 protein. Of 40,000 or so distinct CDR3 sequences detected, around 5.2% appear once; the ten largest clones hold just over 25%. Time point: sample taken at primary tumor resection. Whole RNA, which was extracted from tumor, nontumor lung tissue or frozen PBMC, was sequenced without any cell sorting. Material: PBMCs, obtained at surgery. The receptors stem from a female donor with early-stage non-small cell lung cancer.

The sample holds many counts of this clonotype. The chain couples TRBV19 to TRBJ1-6; D remains unclear. The CDR3 runs to 13 residues. Germline V gene sequence: CDR1 LNHDA, CDR2 SQIVND (reference sequence). The ends were cut back, 5 bases at V and 5 bases at J, with 7 bases in the middle. The CDR3 nucleotides read TGTGCCAGTAGTGTGGGAGATAATTCACCCCTCCACTTT. Its translation is CASSVGDNSPLHF.

This clonotype was observed many times. The rearrangement joins TRBV9 to TRBJ2-1, with 7 nucleotides matching TRBD2. From germline, CDR1 is SGDLS and CDR2 YYNGEE. CDR3 size: 17 residues. V trimming: 1 base; J trimming: 8 bases; junction bases outside the gene matches: 15. The CDR3 DNA reads TGTGCCAGCAGCGTAAGTGAGCGGGGAACCTCGGAGGATGAGCAGTTCTTC. This sequence encodes CASSVSERGTSEDEQFF.

This chain joins TRBV3-1 and TRBJ2-3, with D uncertain. This CDR3 contains 13 residues. CDR1 and CDR2 (germline): LGHDT, YNNKEL (reference sequence). The V gene lost 5 bases and the J gene lost 6 bases, with 12 bases spanning the gap. This CDR3 reads CASSGILRDTQYF. CDR3 bases: TGTGCCAGCAGCGGCATTCTAAGGGATACGCAGTATTTT.

This clonotype was counted many times. An end of the junction does not agree with germline; a read error may underlie this. This chain connects TRBV6-6 to TRBJ2-7, with D tentatively TRBD1 or TRBD2 (5 bases each). This CDR3 has 13 amino acids. Germline CDR1 MNHNY, CDR2 SVGAGI (reference sequence). The CDR3 DNA sequence: TGTGCCAGCAGTTACGGGGACGGGGCGCCTTTGATGTTC. Translating gives CASSYGDGAPLMF.

This clonotype was observed a few times. The chain recombines TRBV11-2 with TRBJ2-7; weak D call: TRBD2 (6 bases). This CDR3 is built from 15 residues. V was pared by 0 bases and J by 2 bases, with 11 bases between. CDR1 and CDR2 from the germline V gene are SGHAT and FQNNGV. The CDR3 spells CASSLDGGETYEQYF. The CDR3 nucleotides read TGTGCCAGCAGCTTAGATGGAGGGGAAACCTACGAGCAGTACTTC.

At least ten counts were recorded for this clonotype. This chain connects TRBV20-1 to TRBJ2-7; D unclear. From germline, CDR1 is DFQATT and CDR2 SNEGSKA (reference sequence). The V and J ends lost 5 bases and 2 bases respectively, with 13 bases between them. This CDR3 spans 13 amino acids. CDR3 region: CSAVWTAPYEQYF. The CDR3 nucleotides are TGCAGTGCTGTCTGGACCGCCCCCTACGAGCAGTACTTC.

About this clonotype itself: This clone may be a read error of a much larger clone one base away. J is TRBJ1-2 and V is TRBV2, with unresolved D. Per the germline V gene, CDR1 is SNHLY and CDR2 is FYNNEI. Trimming removed 4 bases at V and 7 bases at J, with 13 bases between. This CDR3 spans 13 amino acids. The CDR3 DNA follows: TGTGCCAGCAGTGCTTCTAAAGCGGTTGGCTACACCTTC. This translates into CASSASKAVGYTF. Full variable domain (rest looked up from reference TRBV2 and TRBJ1-2): EPEVTQTPSHQVTQMGQEVILRCVPISNHLYFYWYRQILGQKVEFLVSFYNNEISEKSEIFDDQFSVERPDGSNFTLKIRSTKLEDSAMYFCASSASKAVGYTFGSGTRLTVV.

This clonotype has more than one count but fewer than ten. The genes are TRBV7-3 and TRBJ2-3; D may correspond to TRBD1 or TRBD2 (5 bases each). Germline values: CDR1 SGHTA, CDR2 FQGTGA. The CDR3 is 14 residues long. The V end lost 5 bases, the J end lost 4 bases, and 13 bases lay between the germline ends. Here the CDR3 DNA reads TGTGCCAGCAGCACTTCGGGACCCTCAGATACGCAGTATTTT. It is translated as CASSTSGPSDTQYF.

This clonotype was recorded once. The rearrangement links TRBV10-3 to TRBJ2-7, with TRBD1 matching over 9 bases. This CDR3 is 16 amino acids long. CDR1 ENHRY and CDR2 SYGVKD come from the germline V gene. Trimming cost V 4 bases and J 6 bases; bases outside gene matches: 13. CDR3 nucleotide sequence: TGTGCCATCAGTGGGACAGGGGCGGTAGGTCACGGCGAGCAGTACTTC. This codes for CAISGTGAVGHGEQYF.

In its sample, this clonotype was seen many times. J is TRBJ1-1 and V is TRBV10-3; D possibly corresponds to TRBD1 (5 bases). Germline V gene lookup returns CDR1 ENHRY and CDR2 SYGVKD. Trimming removed 6 bases from V and 4 bases from J, with 9 bases in between. This CDR3 has 12 residues. This CDR3 reads CAIRGVGTEAFF. CDR3 sequence (DNA): TGTGCCATCAGGGGGGTGGGCACTGAAGCTTTCTTT.